These 16 T cell receptor beta chains share one sample of origin, sequenced in a study of T cell responses to AZD1222 COVID-19 vaccine. Repertoires were generated with immunoSEQ multiplex PCR, while TCRdb's copy carries only in-frame clones and drops some. This table has about 66,000 clones, 87% appearing once. Sequences were derived from peripheral blood, sampled on day 0 of AZD1222 vaccination. The origin of the receptors is an adult in good health.

This chain links TRBV4-3 with TRBJ2-3; TRBD2 aligns across 10 bases. The CDR3 covers 19 residues. J lost 0 bases, V lost 0 bases, and 9 bases had no gene match. Germline CDR1 is LGHNA and CDR2 is YSLEER. The CDR3 protein is CASSQDRGSGGASTDTQYF. The CDR3, as DNA: TGCGCCAGCAGCCAAGATCGGGGAAGCGGGGGGGCGAGCACAGATACGCAGTATTTT.

V gene TRBV3-1 (or the pseudogene TRBV3-2) combines with J gene TRBJ1-1; D not certain. The germline V gene has CDR1 LGHDT and CDR2 YNNKEL (reference sequence). This CDR3 has 14 residues. V dropped 1 base and J dropped 0 bases, with 6 bases sitting between them. The CDR3 loop is CASSQAVMNTEAFF. The CDR3 DNA reads TGTGCCAGCAGCCAAGCCGTGATGAACACTGAAGCTTTCTTT.

The chain combines TRBV9 with TRBJ1-5, with 10 bases that match TRBD1. CDR1 and CDR2 (germline): SGDLS, YYNGEE. J gave up 4 bases and V 2 bases, and 6 bases lay outside the gene matches. This CDR3 is built from 16 residues. In DNA form, the CDR3 reads TGTGCCAGCAGCGTGGGGACAGGGGTTAAGAATCAGCCCCAGCATTTT. It translates to CASSVGTGVKNQPQHF. The full variable domain, with the rest looked up from reference TRBV9 and TRBJ1-5, is DSGVTQTPKHLITATGQRVTLRCSPRSGDLSVYWYQQSLDQGLQFLIQYYNGEERAKGNILERFSAQQFPDLHSELNLSSLELGDSALYFCASSVGTGVKNQPQHFGDGTRLSIL.

This clone was recorded once. This rearrangement joins TRBV19 to TRBJ1-2; D remains ambiguous. There are 14 residues in the CDR3. V lost 5 bases and J lost 0, with 10 bases in between. CDR1 and CDR2 from the germline V gene are LNHDA and SQIVND (reference sequence). CDR3 in amino acids: CASSSNGANYGYTF. CDR3 coding DNA: TGTGCCAGTAGTTCAAACGGGGCTAACTATGGCTACACCTTC. Full variable domain (rest looked up from reference TRBV19 and TRBJ1-2): DGGITQSPKYLFRKEGQNVTLSCEQNLNHDAMYWYRQDPGQGLRLIYYSQIVNDFQKGDIAEGYSVSREKKESFPLTVTSAQKNPTAFYLCASSSNGANYGYTFGSGTRLTVV.

As regards this clone: Within the sample, other DNA sequences also encode this same CDR3. This chain joins TRBV5-1 and TRBJ2-1; 9 bases match TRBD2. Per germline, CDR1 SGHRS and CDR2 YFSETQ. The CDR3 is 14 residues long. V lost 3 bases, J lost 4 bases, and 2 bases stayed unmatched. This chain's CDR3 is CASSSAGGYNEQFF. As DNA, the CDR3 is TGCGCCAGCAGCTCAGCGGGGGGATACAATGAGCAGTTCTTC.

The V and J genes are TRBV9 and TRBJ2-3, with TRBD2 identical over 11 bases. The CDR3 has 16 amino acids. With V trimmed by 2 bases and J by 0 bases, 2 bases remained unmatched. Germline V gene sequence: CDR1 SGDLS, CDR2 YYNGEE. In nucleotides, the CDR3 is TGTGCCAGCAGCGTGGGACTAGCGGAAAGCACAGATACGCAGTATTTT. This translates into CASSVGLAESTDTQYF.

This sequence joins TRBV27 and TRBJ1-1; maybe TRBD1 (5 bases). The CDR3 length is 15 residues. Trimming shortened V by 3 bases and J by 6 bases, and 17 bases separated the two germline ends. The V gene's germline CDR1 is MNHEY and CDR2 SMNVEV (reference sequence). CDR3: CASSLAGASLAEAFF. Written as DNA, the CDR3 is TGTGCCAGCAGTTTGGCCGGGGCCAGCCTTGCTGAAGCTTTCTTT.

V is TRBV19 and J is TRBJ2-3; maybe TRBD2 (5 bases). Germline assignment: CDR1 LNHDA and CDR2 SQIVND (reference sequence). CDR3 length: 15 amino acids. The germline V and J ends were trimmed by 3 bases and 0 bases, with 10 bases remaining between them. The CDR3 nucleotides are TGTGCCAGTAGTATCAGCGGATCTAGCACAGATACGCAGTATTTT. This translates into CASSISGSSTDTQYF. Together with reference TRBV19 and TRBJ2-3, the CDR3 gives the full variable domain: DGGITQSPKYLFRKEGQNVTLSCEQNLNHDAMYWYRQDPGQGLRLIYYSQIVNDFQKGDIAEGYSVSREKKESFPLTVTSAQKNPTAFYLCASSISGSSTDTQYFGPGTRLTVL.

The chain is built from TRBV28 and TRBJ2-3; possibly TRBD2 for D (6 bases). V lost 7 bases to trimming and J lost 3 bases, with 17 bases between them. The CDR3 is 15 residues long. Germline V CDR1 and CDR2: MDHEN, SYDVKM. CDR3 sequence (DNA): TGTGCCAGCACCCTTCTAGCGCCCCAGACAGATACGCAGTATTTT. Encoded protein: CASTLLAPQTDTQYF.

This clone was counted a few times. The chain joins TRBV6-5 to TRBJ1-1; D is unresolved. The length of the CDR3 is 16 residues. V lost 0 bases and J lost 1, with 12 bases in between. Germline CDR1 is MNHEY and CDR2 is SVGAGI. CDR3 DNA sequence: TGTGCCAGCAGTTACTCGAATGGCAGGAAGAACACTGAAGCTTTCTTT. Protein sequence: CASSYSNGRKNTEAFF.

The chain combines TRBV7-8 with TRBJ2-7; D gene ambiguous. The CDR3 has 14 amino acids. The V gene's germline CDR1 is SGHVS and CDR2 FQNEAQ. V was clipped by 1 base and J by 2 bases, with 9 bases between them. CDR3 nucleotides: TGTGCCAGCAGCTTAGTCCACGGTGCCTACGAGCAGTACTTC. Translating gives CASSLVHGAYEQYF.

This clone came up once. The genes are TRBV5-4 and TRBJ1-4, with no clear D. The V end lost 0 bases, the J end lost 8 bases, and 8 bases lay between the germline ends. Per germline, CDR1 SGHNT and CDR2 YYREEE (reference sequence). CDR3 size: 13 residues. Here the CDR3 DNA reads TGTGCCAGCAGCTTGGCCCTTGGGGAAAAACTGTTTTTT. This codes for CASSLALGEKLFF.

The chain links TRBV19 to TRBJ1-6; TRBD1 matches at 7 bases. Unmatched junction bases numbered 11, after V lost 3 bases and J lost 6 bases. Germline V lookup: CDR1 LNHDA, CDR2 SQIVND (reference sequence). The CDR3 length is 17 residues. The CDR3 is CASSIGKGAWGNSPLHF. CDR3 in DNA: TGTGCCAGTAGTATCGGAAAGGGGGCTTGGGGTAATTCACCCCTCCACTTT.

The chain couples TRBV27 to TRBJ2-3; TRBD1 is a possible D gene (6 bases). V was shortened by 8 bases and J by 4 bases, with 13 bases between the two germline ends. The CDR3 runs to 13 residues. Germline CDR1 is MNHEY and CDR2 is SMNVEV (reference sequence). In DNA, the CDR3 is TGTGCCAGCCGAACAGGGAACCCAGATACGCAGTATTTT. Translated: CASRTGNPDTQYF.

The chain joins TRBV28 to TRBJ2-1; D remains ambiguous. Trimming removed 3 bases at V and 0 bases at J, with 0 bases between. Germline V gene sequence: CDR1 MDHEN, CDR2 SYDVKM. The CDR3 length is 12 residues. CDR3 nucleotide sequence: TGTGCCAGCAGTTTCTCCTACAATGAGCAGTTCTTC. Translating it yields CASSFSYNEQFF.

The chain combines TRBV24-1 with TRBJ1-5, with no clear D. The CDR3 runs 13 residues. The ends were cut back, 8 bases at V and 1 base at J, with 8 bases in the middle. Germline values: CDR1 KGHDR, CDR2 SFDVKD. Here the CDR3 reads CATIVSSNQPQHF. Here the CDR3 DNA reads TGTGCCACCATAGTTTCCAGCAATCAGCCCCAGCATTTT.